These T cell receptor beta chains were read from a single sample in a study of cytomegalovirus exposure and HLA in healthy donors. The assay was immunoSEQ multiplex PCR, and TCRdb's table has in-frame clones only and misses some. This table holds about 160,000 clones, roughly 80% found once. Sequencing used PBMCs. The receptors were sampled from a man younger than 35 in good health and CMV-seronegative. The CDR3 runs from the conserved cysteine through the conserved F or W.

CSVRGWGRNEQYF	13	TRBV29-1	TRBJ2-7
CASTRTSGGTYEQYF	15	TRBV28	TRBJ2-7
CASTLTGDGYTF	12	TRBV6-5	TRBJ1-2
CASTARPSYEQYF	13	TRBV6-6	TRBJ2-7
CASRYPGQASYEQYF	15	TRBV28	TRBJ2-7
CASGPSGTGDTQYF	14	TRBV7-2	TRBJ2-3
CAISDPGSGRTHEQYF	16	TRBV10-3	TRBJ2-7
CASSQAPGVGEQYF	14	TRBV4-1	TRBJ2-7
CASSLTGYQETQYF	14	TRBV7-8	TRBJ2-5
CASSLDAGGAKNIQYF	16	TRBV5-4	TRBJ2-4
CASSPADHPGGTGELFF	17	TRBV5-1	TRBJ2-2
CASSSTGTRRFDEQFF	16	TRBV6-6	TRBJ2-1